This TCR beta chain appears in the sequencing data of a study of cytomegalovirus exposure and HLA in healthy donors. Findings and limits, study-wide: It was assumed in the presence/absence analyses that sequencing depth was roughly uniform across donors. A later analysis found that most CMV-associated TCR beta chains appeared HLA-restricted.

The CDR3 covers 13 residues. V lost 7 bases, J lost 3 bases, and 6 bases stayed unmatched. Per germline, CDR1 SQVTM and CDR2 ANQGSEA. Of note for this clone: Its specificity is unknown.

60 Vbeta and 13 Jbeta primers were used in PCR. Method: immunoSEQ multiplex PCR; TCRdb's copy keeps in-frame clones and lacks some. The data show tens of thousands of clones, around 80% seen once. This TCR derives from a man between 40 and 49 years old in good health and CMV-seronegative. The genes are TRBV29-1 and TRBJ2-7, with 10 bases identical to TRBD1. Sequences were obtained from PBMCs. This chain's CDR3 is CSGGTGDLYEQYF. The DNA of the CDR3 is TGCAGCGGAGGGACAGGGGATCTCTACGAGCAGTACTTC.